Below are 32 T cell receptor beta chains sequenced from a single sample in a study of cytomegalovirus exposure and HLA in healthy donors. The PCR contained 60 Vbeta and 13 Jbeta primers. This table comes from immunoSEQ multiplex PCR, and its TCRdb copy is limited to in-frame clones, with some not included. The sample yields 150,000 or so clones, over 60% seen once. The material sequenced was PBMCs. Receptors were obtained from a woman aged 40 to 55 in good health and CMV-seronegative.

The gene calls are TRBV2 and TRBJ2-1; 8 nucleotides match TRBD2. Germline lookup yields CDR1 SNHLY and CDR2 FYNNEI. V lost 7 bases and J lost 5; bases outside the gene matches: 7. This CDR3 comprises 14 residues. CDR3 region: CASTSSGLNNEQFF. CDR3 sequence (DNA): TGTGCCAGCACCTCTAGCGGGCTAAACAATGAGCAGTTCTTC.

The chain uses TRBV11-2 and TRBJ2-5; 8 nucleotides align to TRBD2. The CDR3 loop spans 15 amino acids. The germline CDR1 and CDR2 sequences are SGHAT and FQNNGV. With V trimmed by 4 bases and J by 5 bases, 9 bases remained unmatched. The CDR3 DNA is TGTGCCAGCAGCTCGGGGGGGGCCCAGGTGGAGACCCAGTACTTC. Amino acids: CASSSGGAQVETQYF.

The rearrangement joins TRBV6-6 to TRBJ1-5, with 8 bases lining up with TRBD1. The V segment lost 4 bases and the J segment 7 bases; nucleotides outside the gene matches: 3. This CDR3 has 13 amino acids. Germline-derived CDR1 and CDR2 are MNHNY and SVGAGI (reference sequence). In nucleotides, the CDR3 is TGTGCCAGCAGTTCGACAGGGGACCAGCCCCAGCATTTT. Translation: CASSSTGDQPQHF.

In this sample, this clone turned up a few times. The rearrangement uses TRBV5-1 and TRBJ2-7; D is perhaps TRBD1 (5 bases). The germline CDR1 and CDR2 sequences are SGHRS and YFSETQ. The CDR3 has 16 amino acids. Trimming pared 0 bases from V and 0 bases from J, leaving 13 bases between. DNA for the CDR3: TGCGCCAGCAGCTTGGCCGCAGGGCCGGGCTCCTACGAGCAGTACTTC. This codes for CASSLAAGPGSYEQYF.

Concerning this clone itself: Other DNA sequences within the sample encode an identical CDR3. The chain employs TRBV7-9 and TRBJ2-7; 7 nucleotides align to TRBD2. Germline loops: CDR1 SEHNR, CDR2 FQNEAQ (reference sequence). The CDR3 length is 15 residues. Germline trimming cut 5 bases from V and 0 bases from J; bases unmatched to any gene: 7. The CDR3 sequence is CASSGGLGHSYEQYF. The DNA of the CDR3 is TGTGCCAGCAGCGGAGGACTAGGTCACTCCTACGAGCAGTACTTC.

The chain has TRBV10-3 and TRBJ2-7; TRBD2 aligns across 10 bases. CDR3 length: 15 amino acids. V shed 10 bases, J shed 7 bases, and the junction held 16 bases outside the gene matches. Germline CDR1 is ENHRY and CDR2 is SYGVKD. The CDR3 protein is CATQETGLAALEQYF. As DNA, the CDR3 is TGTGCCACCCAGGAAACCGGACTAGCGGCCTTAGAGCAGTACTTC.

This chain uses TRBV2 with TRBJ2-4; 10 nucleotides line up with TRBD2. This CDR3 spans 15 amino acids. V shed 6 bases, J shed 3 bases, and the junction held 5 bases outside the gene matches. From germline, CDR1 is SNHLY and CDR2 FYNNEI. The CDR3 region is CASSASGGNKNIQYF. The CDR3 DNA reads as TGTGCCAGCAGCGCTAGCGGGGGAAACAAAAACATTCAGTACTTC.

The V gene is TRBV5-1, the J gene TRBJ2-5; the D is unclear. CDR3 length: 15 amino acids. Germline assignment: CDR1 SGHRS and CDR2 YFSETQ. Trimming left V 4 bases short and J 1 base short, with 14 bases between. CDR3 DNA: TGCGCCAGCAGCCCCTGGTTGGCAGTCCAAGAGACCCAGTACTTC. It encodes CASSPWLAVQETQYF.

This clone was counted a single time. This chain links TRBV5-4 with TRBJ2-2; D unclear. CDR1 and CDR2 from the germline V gene are SGHNT and YYREEE (reference sequence). The CDR3 is 17 residues long. V gave up 2 bases and J gave up 1 base, with 15 bases separating them. The CDR3 protein is CASSFTGIYLNTGELFF. The CDR3 DNA reads as TGTGCCAGCAGCTTTACCGGTATTTACTTGAACACCGGGGAGCTGTTTTTT. Full variable domain (outside the CDR3, taken from reference TRBV5-4 and TRBJ2-2): ETGVTQSPTHLIKTRGQQVTLRCSSQSGHNTVSWYQQALGQGPQFIFQYYREEENGRGNFPPRFSGLQFPNYSSELNVNALELDDSALYLCASSFTGIYLNTGELFFGEGSRLTVL.

The chain employs TRBV6-1 and TRBJ1-2, with TRBD1 as a possible D gene (5 bases). Trimming shortened V by 5 bases and J by 4 bases, and 17 bases separated the two germline ends. The V gene's germline CDR1 is MNHNS and CDR2 SASEGT. CDR3 length equals 15 residues. CDR3 bases: TGTGCCAGCAGTCCCGCCGGAGGGGATATCTATGGCTACACCTTC. It encodes CASSPAGGDIYGYTF.

The CDR3 loop reads CASSRLGLAGGPSYNEQFF. CDR3 DNA: TGTGCCAGCAGTAGGCTCGGACTAGCGGGGGGGCCTTCCTACAATGAGCAGTTCTTC. The rearrangement joins TRBV11-2 to TRBJ2-1, with 15 nucleotides matching TRBD2. From germline, CDR1 is SGHAT and CDR2 FQNNGV. The ends lost 6 bases at V and 1 base at J; junction bases unmatched: 10. This CDR3 has 19 amino acids.

The rearrangement joins TRBV11-3 to TRBJ2-1; 9 bases fit TRBD1. The V segment lost 5 bases and the J segment 9 bases; nucleotides outside the gene matches: 11. Germline CDR1 is SGHNT and CDR2 is YENEEA. The CDR3 runs to 15 residues. The CDR3 is CASSPGQGRGAEQFF. The CDR3, as DNA: TGTGCCAGCAGCCCCGGACAGGGGCGTGGGGCTGAGCAGTTCTTC.

V gene TRBV29-1 combines with J gene TRBJ1-2, with D possibly matching TRBD1 (6 bases). Germline values: CDR1 SQVTM, CDR2 ANQGSEA. Trimming took off 5 bases at V and 2 bases at J, with 12 bases between the two ends. The CDR3 is made up of 13 amino acids. DNA for the CDR3: TGCAGCGTTCGTAACAGGGCCAACTATGGCTACACCTTC. This codes for CSVRNRANYGYTF. Together with reference TRBV29-1 and TRBJ1-2, the CDR3 gives the full variable domain: SAVISQKPSRDICQRGTSLTIQCQVDSQVTMMFWYRQQPGQSLTLIATANQGSEATYESGFVIDKFPISRPNLTFSTLTVSNMSPEDSSIYLCSVRNRANYGYTFGSGTRLTVV.

The gene calls are TRBV5-1 and TRBJ2-7; 8 positions agree with TRBD1. The CDR3 extends over 14 amino acids. Trimming removed 2 bases from V and 5 bases from J; junction bases left unmatched: 6. Looked up from germline, CDR1 is SGHRS and CDR2 is YFSETQ. The CDR3 coding sequence is TGCGCCAGCAGCTTCCCGGACAGGGCAGACGAGCAGTACTTC. This translates into CASSFPDRADEQYF.

In its sample, this clone was seen a few times. The gene calls are TRBV6-6 and TRBJ1-1; D remains unclear. The CDR3 consists of 14 residues. Germline V CDR1 and CDR2: MNHNY, SVGAGI (reference sequence). Trimming stripped 4 bases from V and 6 bases from J, with 15 bases between. The CDR3 sequence is CASSSGLFNSEAFF. CDR3 sequence (DNA): TGTGCCAGCAGTTCTGGACTGTTTAACTCTGAAGCTTTCTTT.

Concerning this clone: One junction end does not reproduce the germline sequence, and a read error may be involved. V gene TRBV7-9 combines with J gene TRBJ2-3, with 8 positions matching TRBD2. In germline, CDR1 is SEHNR, CDR2 FQNEAQ (reference sequence). The CDR3 sequence is 17 residues long. The CDR3 region has the DNA TGTTCCAGCAGCCTTGCCGGGACTAGGGACCGCACAGATACGCAGTATTTT. Residues: CSSSLAGTRDRTDTQYF.

The V gene is TRBV6-5, the J gene TRBJ1-3; D not certain. Trimming removed 10 bases at V and 3 bases at J, with 16 bases between. Germline assignment: CDR1 MNHEY and CDR2 SVGAGI. The CDR3 has 14 amino acids. CDR3: CATQQGIVGNTIYF. DNA for the CDR3: TGTGCCACACAGCAAGGCATTGTTGGAAACACCATATATTTT.

This rearrangement joins TRBV7-9 to TRBJ2-7; TRBD1 agrees at 8 bases. The germline V gene encodes CDR1 SEHNR and CDR2 FQNEAQ (reference sequence). The V gene end was trimmed by 4 bases and the J gene end by 6 bases; junction bases not matched to a gene: 5. The CDR3 sequence is 13 residues long. The CDR3 DNA reads TGTGCCAGCAGCTCGACAGGGGTGGCCGAGCAGTACTTC. Residues: CASSSTGVAEQYF.

The chain employs TRBV5-3 and TRBJ1-5; no clear D. TRBV5-3 is labeled an ORF, and its function is uncertain. Trimming stripped 4 bases from V and 2 bases from J, with 19 bases between. There are 17 residues in the CDR3. The CDR3 spells CARSLPTIWAGNQPQHF. The CDR3 DNA follows: TGTGCCAGAAGCCTACCGACAATATGGGCAGGCAATCAGCCCCAGCATTTT.

This clone was observed once. The chain combines TRBV7-8 with TRBJ2-7; 9 nucleotides align to TRBD1. The V gene's germline CDR1 is SGHVS and CDR2 FQNEAQ. With V trimmed by 2 bases and J by 1 base, 15 bases remained unmatched. The CDR3 loop spans 19 amino acids. The CDR3 spells CASSLRPGQGSISSYEQYF. The CDR3 nucleotides are TGTGCCAGCAGCTTAAGGCCGGGACAGGGTTCCATTTCATCCTACGAGCAGTACTTC.

A word on this clone: Other DNA sequences of this sample code for an identical CDR3. The CDR3 loop reads CASRLGHLQETQYF. The CDR3 nucleotides read TGTGCCAGCAGATTGGGACACTTACAAGAGACCCAGTACTTC. J is TRBJ2-5 and V is TRBV6-6; tentative D call: TRBD1 (6 bases). Trimming cost V 6 bases and J 2 bases, with 13 bases left between them. Germline V lookup: CDR1 MNHNY, CDR2 SVGAGI (reference sequence). This CDR3 comprises 14 residues.

The chain carries TRBV19 and TRBJ2-3; 7 bases line up with TRBD1. V was clipped by 4 bases and J by 4 bases; unmatched bases: 2. The CDR3 spans 13 residues. Germline V gives CDR1 LNHDA, CDR2 SQIVND (reference sequence). The CDR3 loop reads CASSNTGADTQYF. Written as DNA, the CDR3 is TGTGCCAGTAGTAACACAGGGGCAGATACGCAGTATTTT. The full variable domain, in which reference TRBV19 and TRBJ2-3 provide the parts outside the CDR3, is DGGITQSPKYLFRKEGQNVTLSCEQNLNHDAMYWYRQDPGQGLRLIYYSQIVNDFQKGDIAEGYSVSREKKESFPLTVTSAQKNPTAFYLCASSNTGADTQYFGPGTRLTVL.

This chain joins TRBV10-1 and TRBJ1-3; D unclear. Germline V gene sequence: CDR1 WNHNN, CDR2 SYGVQD (reference sequence). Trimming cost V 0 bases and J 4 bases, with 10 bases left between them. The CDR3 has 15 residues. For the CDR3, the DNA is TGCGCCAGCAGTGAGTCTCTAGGCCCGGGAAACACCATATATTTT. Translating gives CASSESLGPGNTIYF.

The rearrangement links TRBV7-2 to TRBJ2-1, with no clear D. The CDR3 contains 12 residues. Germline lookup yields CDR1 SGHTA and CDR2 FQGNSA. Trimming shortened V by 1 base and J by 9 bases, and 7 bases separated the two germline ends. CDR3 loop: CASSLVPGEQFF. In DNA form, the CDR3 reads TGTGCCAGCAGCTTAGTGCCCGGTGAGCAGTTCTTC.

The genes are TRBV10-2 and TRBJ2-5, with 12 bases identical to TRBD2. The DNA matches TRBJ2-7 better at its end, which makes the J call doubtful. This CDR3 region has 17 residues. Germline assignment: CDR1 WSHSY and CDR2 SAAADI. In nucleotides, the CDR3 is TGCGCCAGCAGTCGCACTAGCGGGGGGTACCTCGCCTACGAGCAGTACTTC. As protein: CASSRTSGGYLAYEQYF.

This clone showed up just once. The chain joins TRBV6-1 to TRBJ2-5, with 10 bases matching TRBD2. The CDR3 runs to 13 residues. The V segment lost 8 bases and the J segment 14 bases; nucleotides outside the gene matches: 14. Germline CDR1 is MNHNS and CDR2 is SASEGT. The CDR3 here is CASLGASGGGSYF. Here the CDR3 DNA reads TGTGCCAGCCTAGGGGCTAGCGGGGGTGGGTCCTACTTC.

The chain combines TRBV15 with TRBJ2-5; tentatively, D is TRBD2 (6 bases). The CDR3 contains 16 residues. Trimming took off 0 bases at V and 3 bases at J, with 14 bases between the two ends. The germline CDR1 and CDR2 sequences are LNHNV and YYDKDF (reference sequence). The CDR3 loop reads CATSRDRGGTKETQYF. The CDR3 DNA sequence: TGTGCCACCAGCAGAGATCGCGGAGGGACCAAAGAGACCCAGTACTTC. The complete variable domain, with remaining parts taken from reference TRBV15 and TRBJ2-5, reads DAMVIQNPRYQVTQFGKPVTLSCSQTLNHNVMYWYQQKSSQAPKLLFHYYDKDFNNEADTPDNFQSRRPNTSFCFLDIRSPGLGDTAMYLCATSRDRGGTKETQYFGPGTRLLVL.

This clone was observed once. The chain recombines TRBV5-1 with TRBJ1-6, with 7 bases that match TRBD1. CDR1 is SGHRS and CDR2 is YFSETQ in the germline V gene. V gave up 1 base and J gave up 0 bases; unmatched junction bases: 1. The CDR3 has 16 residues. Written as DNA, the CDR3 is TGCGCCAGCAGCTTGTGGGACAGCTCCTATAATTCACCCCTCCACTTT. Translation: CASSLWDSSYNSPLHF.

This clone was found once. This chain joins TRBV7-9 and TRBJ1-2, with 10 nucleotides matching TRBD1. Trimming cost V 5 bases and J 5 bases; bases outside gene matches: 5. The CDR3 is 14 residues long. The germline V gene has CDR1 SEHNR and CDR2 FQNEAQ (reference sequence). CDR3 sequence (DNA): TGTGCCAGCAGCCGACCGGGACAGGGGTATGGCTACACCTTC. Translating it yields CASSRPGQGYGYTF.

This chain uses TRBV7-6 with TRBJ1-1, with D perhaps TRBD1 (5 bases). The CDR3 loop spans 16 amino acids. The V gene lost 6 bases and the J gene lost 7 bases, with 24 bases spanning the gap. Per germline, CDR1 SGHVS and CDR2 FNYEAQ. The CDR3 DNA follows: TGTGCCAGCAGTCGAACCCCGGGACTGAGCGGCGGTGAAGCTTTCTTT. It encodes CASSRTPGLSGGEAFF.

Only a few counts were recorded for this clone. This sequence joins TRBV5-1 and TRBJ1-2; D call uncertain. This CDR3 region has 13 residues. Trimming stripped 4 bases from V and 4 bases from J, with 11 bases between. Germline lookup yields CDR1 SGHRS and CDR2 YFSETQ. The CDR3 DNA reads TGCGCCAGCAGCGACGCGGGGTCCTATGGCTACACCTTC. Translated, it gives CASSDAGSYGYTF.

This clone turned up a few times. The V gene is TRBV4-1, the J gene TRBJ2-1; D is unclear. Germline CDR1 and CDR2: MGHRA and YSYEKL. V was trimmed by 4 bases and J by 9 bases, leaving 19 bases between them. The CDR3 runs 15 residues. The CDR3 DNA sequence: TGCGCCAGCAGCCGCTATAAACCGCAGGTTAGTGAGCAGTTCTTC. Translation: CASSRYKPQVSEQFF.